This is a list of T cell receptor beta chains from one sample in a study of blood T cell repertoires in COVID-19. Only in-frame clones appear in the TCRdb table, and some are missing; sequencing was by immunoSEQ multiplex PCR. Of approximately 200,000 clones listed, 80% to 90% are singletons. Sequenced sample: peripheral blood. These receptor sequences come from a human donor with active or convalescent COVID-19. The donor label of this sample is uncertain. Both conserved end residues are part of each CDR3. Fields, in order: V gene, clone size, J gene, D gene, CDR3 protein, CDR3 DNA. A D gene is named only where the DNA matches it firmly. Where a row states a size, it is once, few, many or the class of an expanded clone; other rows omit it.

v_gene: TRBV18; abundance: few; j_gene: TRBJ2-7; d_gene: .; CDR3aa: CASSPQGKEQYF; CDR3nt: TGTGCCAGCTCACCTCAGGGGAAAGAGCAGTACTTC
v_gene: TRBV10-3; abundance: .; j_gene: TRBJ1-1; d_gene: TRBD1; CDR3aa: CAISTGAKGGFF; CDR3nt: TGTGCCATCAGTACAGGGGCGAAAGGGGGTTTCTTT
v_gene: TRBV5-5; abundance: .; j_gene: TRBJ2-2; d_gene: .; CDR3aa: CASSLLSTGELFF; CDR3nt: TGTGCCAGCAGCTTACTCTCCACCGGGGAGCTGTTTTTT
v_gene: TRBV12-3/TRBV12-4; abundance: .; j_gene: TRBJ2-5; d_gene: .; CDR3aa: CASRLRVQETQYF; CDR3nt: TGTGCCAGCAGGTTACGCGTCCAAGAGACCCAGTACTTC
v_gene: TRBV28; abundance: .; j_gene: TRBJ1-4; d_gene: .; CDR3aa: CASSFLVFVEREKLFF; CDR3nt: TGTGCCAGCAGTTTCTTGGTTTTTGTCGAGAGGGAAAAACTGTTTTTT
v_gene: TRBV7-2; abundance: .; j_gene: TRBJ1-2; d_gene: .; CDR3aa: CASSFRGSGYTF; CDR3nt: TGTGCCAGCAGCTTCAGGGGAAGCGGCTACACCTTC
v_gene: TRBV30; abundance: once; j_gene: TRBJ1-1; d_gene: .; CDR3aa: CAWRRAYPEVFF; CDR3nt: TGTGCCTGGAGGAGGGCGTACCCTGAAGTTTTCTTT
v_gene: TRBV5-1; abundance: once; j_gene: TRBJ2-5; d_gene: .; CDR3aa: CASSLEGQGPTQYF; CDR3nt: TGCGCCAGCAGCTTGGAGGGGCAGGGGCCGACCCAGTACTTC
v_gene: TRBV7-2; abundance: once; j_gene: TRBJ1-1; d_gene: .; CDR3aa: CASSLVWGGAEAFF; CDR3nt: TGTGCCAGCAGCTTAGTTTGGGGGGGCGCTGAAGCTTTCTTT
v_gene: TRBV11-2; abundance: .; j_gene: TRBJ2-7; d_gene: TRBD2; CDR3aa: CASSLPAGGGAHEQYF; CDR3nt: TGTGCCAGCAGCTTACCCGCGGGCGGGGGGGCCCACGAGCAGTACTTC
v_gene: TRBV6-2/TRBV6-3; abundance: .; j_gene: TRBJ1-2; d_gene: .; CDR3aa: CASSYQGATVYGYTF; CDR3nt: TGTGCCAGCAGTTACCAAGGGGCTACGGTTTATGGCTACACCTTC
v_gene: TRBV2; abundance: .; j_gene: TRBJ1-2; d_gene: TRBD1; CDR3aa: CASRGQRPRGYTF; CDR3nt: TGTGCCAGCAGGGGACAGCGACCGCGAGGCTACACCTTC
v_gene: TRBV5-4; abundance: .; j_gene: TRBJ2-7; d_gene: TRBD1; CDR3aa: CATLDTGGYEQYF; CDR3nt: TGTGCCACTCTCGATACAGGGGGGTACGAGCAGTACTTC
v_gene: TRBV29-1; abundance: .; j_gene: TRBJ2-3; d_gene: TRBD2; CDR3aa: CSVEKAGGSTDTQYF; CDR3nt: TGCAGCGTTGAAAAAGCGGGGGGAAGCACAGATACGCAGTATTTT
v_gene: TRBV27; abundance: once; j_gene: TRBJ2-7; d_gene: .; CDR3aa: CASSQGYEQYF; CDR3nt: TGTGCCAGCAGTCAGGGGTACGAGCAGTACTTC
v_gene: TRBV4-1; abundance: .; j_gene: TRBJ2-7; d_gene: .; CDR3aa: CASSLVWASRDEQYF; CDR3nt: TGCGCCAGCAGCCTCGTGTGGGCAAGTCGCGACGAGCAGTACTTC
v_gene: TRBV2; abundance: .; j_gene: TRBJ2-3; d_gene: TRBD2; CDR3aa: CASSEPSGGGLADTQYF; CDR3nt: TGTGCCAGCAGTGAACCTAGCGGGGGGGGGCTTGCAGATACGCAGTATTTT
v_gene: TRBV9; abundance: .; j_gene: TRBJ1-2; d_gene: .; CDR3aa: CASSVGGGARGYTF; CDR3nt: TGTGCCAGCAGCGTAGGAGGTGGGGCGCGGGGCTACACCTTC
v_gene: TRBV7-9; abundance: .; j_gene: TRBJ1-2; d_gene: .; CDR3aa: CASSLQGPRGYGYTF; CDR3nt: TGTGCCAGCAGCTTACAGGGGCCTCGAGGGTATGGCTACACCTTC
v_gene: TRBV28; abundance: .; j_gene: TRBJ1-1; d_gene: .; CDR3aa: CASSSLSTEEAFF; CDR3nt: TGTGCCAGCAGTTCCCTCTCGACTGAAGAAGCTTTCTTT
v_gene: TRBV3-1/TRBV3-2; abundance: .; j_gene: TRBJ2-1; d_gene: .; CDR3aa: CASSQVAGLTYPQFF; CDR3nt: TGTGCCAGCAGCCAAGTGGCGGGACTCACTTACCCTCAGTTCTTC
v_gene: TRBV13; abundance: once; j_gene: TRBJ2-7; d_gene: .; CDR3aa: CASSLSRGAFYEQYF; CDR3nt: TGTGCCAGCAGCCTCTCGCGGGGAGCTTTCTACGAGCAGTACTTC
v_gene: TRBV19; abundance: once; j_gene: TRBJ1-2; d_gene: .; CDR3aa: CASSIEVTRGYTF; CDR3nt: TGTGCCAGTAGTATAGAGGTCACGAGGGGCTACACCTTC
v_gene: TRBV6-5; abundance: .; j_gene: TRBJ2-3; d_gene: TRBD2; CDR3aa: CASSYSGGGETDTQYF; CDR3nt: TGTGCCAGCAGTTACTCGGGCGGGGGGGAGACAGATACGCAGTATTTT
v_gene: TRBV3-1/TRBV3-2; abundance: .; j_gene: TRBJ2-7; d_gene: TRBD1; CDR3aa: CASSQTGDSYEQYF; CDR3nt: TGTGCCAGCAGCCAAACAGGGGACTCCTACGAGCAGTACTTC
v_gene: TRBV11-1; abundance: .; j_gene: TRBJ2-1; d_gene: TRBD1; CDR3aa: CASSSDRAEQFF; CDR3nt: TGTGCCAGCAGCTCCGACAGGGCTGAGCAGTTCTTC
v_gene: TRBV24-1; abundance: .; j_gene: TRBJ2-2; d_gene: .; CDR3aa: CATSGSWGLGRPGELFF; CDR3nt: TGTGCCACCAGTGGTTCCTGGGGGCTAGGTCGCCCCGGGGAGCTGTTTTTT
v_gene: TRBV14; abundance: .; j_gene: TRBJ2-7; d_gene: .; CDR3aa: CASSQDRRDEQYF; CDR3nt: TGTGCCAGCAGCCAAGATAGGCGGGACGAGCAGTACTTC
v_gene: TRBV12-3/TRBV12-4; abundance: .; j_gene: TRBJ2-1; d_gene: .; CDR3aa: CATTGGDEQFF; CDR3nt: TGTGCCACCACAGGGGGGGACGAGCAGTTCTTC
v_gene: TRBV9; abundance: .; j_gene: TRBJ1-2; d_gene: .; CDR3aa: CASSVDSVEYGYTF; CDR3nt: TGTGCCAGCAGCGTAGACAGTGTAGAATATGGCTACACCTTC
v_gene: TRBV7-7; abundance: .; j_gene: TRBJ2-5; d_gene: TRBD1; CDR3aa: CASSLGQGARETQYF; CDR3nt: TGTGCTAGCAGCTTAGGACAGGGGGCGAGAGAGACCCAGTACTTC
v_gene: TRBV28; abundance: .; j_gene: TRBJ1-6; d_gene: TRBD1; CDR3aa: CASSLPGQGMANNSPLHF; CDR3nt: TGTGCCAGCAGTTTACCGGGACAGGGGATGGCAAATAATTCACCCCTCCACTTT
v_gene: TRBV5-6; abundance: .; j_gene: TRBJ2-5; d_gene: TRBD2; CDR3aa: CASSSSGYQETQYF; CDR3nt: TGTGCCAGCAGCTCTAGCGGGTACCAAGAGACCCAGTACTTC
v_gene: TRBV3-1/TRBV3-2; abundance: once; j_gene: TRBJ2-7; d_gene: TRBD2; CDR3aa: CASSQDFAGDEQYF; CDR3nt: TGTGCCAGCAGCCAAGATTTTGCGGGGGACGAGCAGTACTTC
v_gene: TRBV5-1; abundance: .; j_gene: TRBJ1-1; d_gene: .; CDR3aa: CASSLGGLNTEAFF; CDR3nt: TGCGCCAGCAGCTTGGGGGGGCTGAACACTGAAGCTTTCTTT
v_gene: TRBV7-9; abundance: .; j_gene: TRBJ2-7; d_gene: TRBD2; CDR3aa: CASTNERGAYEQYF; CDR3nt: TGTGCCAGCACCAATGAGCGGGGGGCTTACGAGCAGTACTTC
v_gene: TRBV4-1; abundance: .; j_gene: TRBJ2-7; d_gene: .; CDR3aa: CASSKIVSNEQYF; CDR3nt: TGCGCCAGCAGTAAAATAGTGTCGAACGAGCAGTACTTC
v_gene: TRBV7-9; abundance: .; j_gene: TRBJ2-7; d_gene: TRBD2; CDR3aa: CASREIAGGYEQYF; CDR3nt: TGTGCCAGCAGGGAAATAGCGGGGGGTTACGAGCAGTACTTC
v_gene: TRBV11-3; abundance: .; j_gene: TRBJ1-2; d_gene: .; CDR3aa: CASSFTGRGYGYTF; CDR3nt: TGTGCCAGCAGCTTCACAGGGAGAGGCTATGGCTACACCTTC
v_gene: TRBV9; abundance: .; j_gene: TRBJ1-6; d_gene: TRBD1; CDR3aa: CASSPQGTGDSPLHF; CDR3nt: TGTGCCAGCAGTCCACAGGGGACTGGAGATTCACCCCTCCACTTT
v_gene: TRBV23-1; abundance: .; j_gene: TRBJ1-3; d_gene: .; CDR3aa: CASSQSATGTGNTIYF; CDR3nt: TGCGCCAGCAGTCAATCGGCAACAGGGACAGGAAACACCATATATTTT
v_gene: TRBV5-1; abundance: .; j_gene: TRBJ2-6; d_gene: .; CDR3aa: CASSLTQAGANVLTF; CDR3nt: TGCGCCAGCAGCTTGACGCAGGCAGGGGCCAACGTCCTGACTTTC
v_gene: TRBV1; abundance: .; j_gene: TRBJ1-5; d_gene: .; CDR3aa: CTSSQDRWARHQPQHF; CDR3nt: TGCACCAGCAGCCAAGATAGGTGGGCCAGGCATCAGCCCCAGCATTTT
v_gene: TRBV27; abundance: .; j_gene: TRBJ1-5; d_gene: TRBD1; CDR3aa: CASSAGQGSQPQHF; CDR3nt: TGTGCCAGCAGTGCCGGACAGGGGAGTCAGCCCCAGCATTTT
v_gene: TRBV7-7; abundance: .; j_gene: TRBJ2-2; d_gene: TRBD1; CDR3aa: CASSPDRGYGTGELFF; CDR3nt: TGTGCCAGCAGCCCGGACAGGGGGTACGGCACCGGGGAGCTGTTTTTT
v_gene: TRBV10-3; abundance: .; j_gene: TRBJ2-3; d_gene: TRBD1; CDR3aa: CAISESSYRGHTDTQYF; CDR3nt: TGTGCCATCAGTGAGTCGAGCTACAGGGGACACACAGATACGCAGTATTTT
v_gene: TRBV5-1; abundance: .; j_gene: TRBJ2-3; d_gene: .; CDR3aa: CASSLVERSTDTQYF; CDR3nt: TGCGCCAGCAGCTTGGTCGAGCGTAGCACAGATACGCAGTATTTT
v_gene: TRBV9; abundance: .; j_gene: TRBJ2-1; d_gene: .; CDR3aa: CASSVRITSYNEQFF; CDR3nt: TGTGCCAGCAGCGTGCGGATAACTTCCTACAATGAGCAGTTCTTC
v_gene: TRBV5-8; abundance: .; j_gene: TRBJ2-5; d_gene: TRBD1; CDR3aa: CASSPVDRDGETQYF; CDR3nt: TGTGCCAGCAGCCCCGTGGACAGGGACGGGGAGACCCAGTACTTC
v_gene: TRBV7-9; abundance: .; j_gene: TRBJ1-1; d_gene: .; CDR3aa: CASSYGAAGASTEAFF; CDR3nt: TGTGCCAGCAGCTATGGGGCTGCAGGGGCATCCACTGAAGCTTTCTTT
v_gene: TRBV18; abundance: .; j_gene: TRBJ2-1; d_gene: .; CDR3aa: CASSPFAGWSYNEQFF; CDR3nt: TGTGCCAGCTCACCTTTTGCGGGGTGGTCCTACAATGAGCAGTTCTTC
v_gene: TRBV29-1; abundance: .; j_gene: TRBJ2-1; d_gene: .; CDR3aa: CEVSQTYNEQFF; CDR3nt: TGTGAGGTCAGTCAGACTTACAATGAGCAGTTCTTC